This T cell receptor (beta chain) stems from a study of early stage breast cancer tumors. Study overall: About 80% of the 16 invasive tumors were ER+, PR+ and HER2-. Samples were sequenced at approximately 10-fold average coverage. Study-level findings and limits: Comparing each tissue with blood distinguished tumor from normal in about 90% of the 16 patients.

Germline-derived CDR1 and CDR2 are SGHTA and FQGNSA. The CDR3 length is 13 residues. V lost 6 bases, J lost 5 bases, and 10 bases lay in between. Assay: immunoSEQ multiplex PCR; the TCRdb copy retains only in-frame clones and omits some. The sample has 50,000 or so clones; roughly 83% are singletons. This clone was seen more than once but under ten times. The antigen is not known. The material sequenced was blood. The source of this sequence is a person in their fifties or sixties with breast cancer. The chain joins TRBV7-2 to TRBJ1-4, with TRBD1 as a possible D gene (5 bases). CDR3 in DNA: TGTGCCAGCAGAAGACAGCTAAATGAAAAACTGTTTTTT. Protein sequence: CASRRQLNEKLFF. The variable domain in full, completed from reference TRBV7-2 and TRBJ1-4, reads GAGVSQSPSNKVTEKGKDVELRCDPISGHTALYWYRQSLGQGLEFLIYFQGNSAPDKSGLPSDRFSAERTGGSVSTLTIQRTQQEDSAVYLCASRRQLNEKLFFGSGTQLSVL.